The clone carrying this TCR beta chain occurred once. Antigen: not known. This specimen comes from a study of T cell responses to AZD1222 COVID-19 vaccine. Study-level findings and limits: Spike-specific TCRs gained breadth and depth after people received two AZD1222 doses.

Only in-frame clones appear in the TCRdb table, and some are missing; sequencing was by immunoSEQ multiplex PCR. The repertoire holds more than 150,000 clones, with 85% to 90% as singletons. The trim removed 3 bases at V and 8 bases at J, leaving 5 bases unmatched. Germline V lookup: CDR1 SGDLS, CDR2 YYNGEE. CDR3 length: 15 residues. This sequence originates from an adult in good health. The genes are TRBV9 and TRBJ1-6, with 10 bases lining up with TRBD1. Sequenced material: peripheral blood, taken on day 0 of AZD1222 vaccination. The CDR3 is CASSARQGADSPLHF. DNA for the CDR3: TGTGCCAGCAGCGCTCGACAGGGGGCCGATTCACCCCTCCACTTT.